This T cell receptor beta chain was sequenced for a study of T cell changes during pregnancy in multiple sclerosis. The CDR3 loop spans 14 amino acids. Trimming pared 4 bases from V and 4 bases from J, leaving 11 bases between. Per germline, CDR1 SGHNT and CDR2 YYREEE (reference sequence). Produced via immunoSEQ multiplex PCR; TCRdb's table is partial and in-frame only. The profile shows some 55,000 clones, around 90% of them singletons. This sequence originates from a female donor in good health, enrolled as a control in a pregnancy study. V gene TRBV5-4 combines with J gene TRBJ1-4; perhaps TRBD1 as D (6 bases). The sample here was peripheral blood, taken after pregnancy. The CDR3 sequence is CASSPDRYNEKLFF. Here the CDR3 DNA reads TGTGCCAGCAGCCCTGACAGGTATAATGAAAAACTGTTTTTT.